Listed here is a single T cell receptor beta chain. Its target is not known. A marrow graft followed busulfan-fludarabine conditioning, with cyclophosphamide on days +3 and +4. Clones were sequenced by immunoSEQ multiplex PCR, and TCRdb holds only the in-frame ones, with some missing. The repertoire has tens of thousands of clones, roughly 88% of them found once; the top ten carry roughly 2.5%. The sample comes from a study of T cells after posttransplantation cyclophosphamide. Study-level results: Tissue-infiltrating T cells from skin or gut overlapped little with blood T cells. Later post-transplant blood repertoires were often dominated by donor CD8+ memory clones. Recipient CMV seropositivity and CMV reactivation strongly tracked TRB clonality.

Trimming removed 5 bases from V and 0 bases from J, with 4 bases in between. The CDR3 runs 12 residues. The germline V gene has CDR1 SGHTA and CDR2 FQGNSA. The chain joins TRBV7-2 to TRBJ2-5; D not certain. The starting material was PBMCs, obtained about 62 days after allogeneic stem cell transplant with posttransplant cyclophosphamide. The receptor was derived from a male patient aged 55 to 69 who received an allogeneic stem cell transplant from a related donor and was CMV-positive. A share of the T cells may be of graft donor origin. CDR3 nucleotides: TGTGCCAGCAGCCTCCACCAAGAGACCCAGTACTTC. Encoded protein: CASSLHQETQYF.